The entry below gives a single T cell receptor (beta chain) sequence along with its context. This entry is derived from a study of T cell responses to AZD1222 COVID-19 vaccine. V lost 5 bases and J 5 bases, leaving 15 bases between the germline ends. Germline V gene data show CDR1 as LNHDA and CDR2 as SQIVND (reference sequence). The CDR3 loop spans 14 amino acids. Only in-frame clones appear in the TCRdb table, and some are missing; sequencing was by immunoSEQ multiplex PCR. Of around 140,000 clones listed, 70% to 90% are singletons. V and J are TRBV19 and TRBJ1-1; D perhaps matches TRBD1 (6 bases). The sample in question was peripheral blood, obtained on day 0 of AZD1222 vaccination. The TCR comes from an adult in good health. The CDR3: CASSARGIGTEAFF. Written as DNA, the CDR3 is TGTGCCAGTAGTGCTAGGGGGATCGGTACTGAAGCTTTCTTT.